This T cell receptor (beta chain) emerged from a study of CD8+ T cells in alopecia areata. The authors extracted RNA and reverse transcribed it into cDNA as the sequencing template. Method: immunoSEQ multiplex PCR; TCRdb's copy keeps in-frame clones and lacks some. This table holds about 280,000 clones, 58% found once. Study results and caveats: With one nonresponder, baseline CD8+ expansion's link to response remains uncertain. Compared with normal scalp, lesional scalp had higher clonality and more expanded CD8+ clones.

Germline CDR1 and CDR2: GTSNPN and SVGIG (reference sequence). There are 16 residues in the CDR3. The V gene lost 4 bases and the J gene lost 2 bases, with 20 bases spanning the gap. Treatment meaning: oral pan-JAK inhibitor, 5-10 mg twice daily. With regard to this clone: The antigen is not known.

The sample was CD4+ T cells sorted from blood, taken at week 24, from a patient treated with tofacitinib. The receptor comes from a human donor with alopecia areata. This chain joins TRBV30 and TRBJ1-2; no reliable D call. The CDR3: CAWTSGPLLGNYGYTF. CDR3 sequence (DNA): TGTGCCTGGACCTCCGGACCCCTCCTAGGGAACTATGGCTACACCTTC. The full variable domain, its missing parts supplied by reference TRBV30 and TRBJ1-2, is SQTIHQWPATLVQPVGSPLSLECTVEGTSNPNLYWYRQAAGRGLQLLFYSVGIGQISSEVPQNLSASRPQDRQFILSSKKLLLSDSGFYLCAWTSGPLLGNYGYTFGSGTRLTVV.